Sequencing of this T cell receptor beta chain was carried out in a study of blood T cell repertoires in COVID-19 (TCRdb year 2020). Background on the whole study: Samples covering the acute and convalescent phases of COVID-19 were provided by collaborators in the United States, Italy and Spain. The material from the prospective study consisted of cDNA or gDNA derived from T cells, B-cell-depleted T cells, or PBMCs. The repertoires were released in a freely available public database meant as a resource for research on the immune response to SARS-CoV-2. The samples were drawn from two sources: the first 160 participants of the ongoing ImmuneRACE study, and over 1,000 subjects contributed by 6 global collaborators. HLA class I and class II types, where available, came from metadata supplied by the sample provider rather than from assay-based typing. Sample metadata almost always included a de-identified subject ID, COVID-19 status, age in years and sex. The dataset comprised deeply sampled blood TCRbeta repertoires from subjects exposed to, actively infected with, or recovered from COVID-19. The study at large found these results: How much clinical and demographic metadata was included differed by source and by participant, and the metadata was provided uncurated.

Concerning this clone: It lacks a known antigen. Within one base of it there is no much larger clone, and no base qualities were kept.

TCRbeta CDR3 regions were amplified from genomic DNA by means of the immunoSEQ Assay, a bias-controlled multiplex PCR. As for the authors' bioinformatics: Nucleated cell counts per sample were estimated from amplification of reference gene primers within the assay. To quantify the absolute abundance of each unique TCRbeta CDR3 rearrangement, sequence reads were collapsed and filtered. For each sample, productive Simpson clonality was calculated by taking the square root of Simpson's diversity index across productive rearrangements. TCRdb retrieved this table from immuneACCESS and kept in-frame rearrangements only. Not all clones are present; in checked studies, unresolved V genes account for under half, and no reason is known for the remainder. Clone size and the V and J calls come from that table; the DNA yielded D and trimming. Counted in this sample were around 43,000 clones; about 88% of them appeared once. The ten largest clonotypes hold 6.2% of the sample.

Each collaborating institution followed its own protocols to collect whole blood in K2EDTA tubes. For TCRbeta analysis, collaborators shipped samples in one of three forms: frozen whole blood, isolated PBMCs, or DNA extracted from either of those sample types. The source material was peripheral blood. The receptor was isolated from a human donor in a cohort sampled during active COVID-19.

The CDR3 sequence is CASSHGRGGQPQHF. The nucleotide sequence reads TGTGCCAGCAGCCATGGACGGGGGGGACAGCCCCAGCATTTT. This receptor chain uses TRBV11-2 and TRBJ1-5; a weak D assignment points to TRBD1 (5 bases agree). The CDR3 numbers 14 residues from cysteine through phenylalanine. Left in the record is the CDR3 DNA by itself, 42 bases read in frame from the first base. For CDR1 and CDR2, the germline V gene lists SGHAT and FQNNGV. V is shortened by 5 bases, J by 7 bases, and the region joining them spans 15 bases.